Listed below are T cell receptor beta chains from one sample, sequenced in a study of identical twins. TCRdb independently ran MiXCR on the 5' RACE reads; one entry per CDR3 protein. The sample includes around 200,000 distinct CDR3 sequences, roughly a tenth seen only once; the top ten take 5% to 6%. The source material was memory (CD45RO+) T cells sorted from blood. All receptors derive from a woman aged 18-35 years in good health. The CDR3 runs from the conserved cysteine through the conserved F or W. Each record gives: CDR3 length, V gene, CDR3 protein.

cdr3_length: 14; v_call: TRBV5-6; cdr3_aa: CASSLGQMGTEAFF
cdr3_length: 15; v_call: TRBV10-3; cdr3_aa: CAISESRGEGETQYF
cdr3_length: 13; v_call: TRBV7-2; cdr3_aa: CATGRDSHNEQFF
cdr3_length: 14; v_call: TRBV24-1; cdr3_aa: CATSDRLAGNEQFF
cdr3_length: 13; v_call: TRBV18; cdr3_aa: CASSPPNMYEQYF
cdr3_length: 12; v_call: TRBV29-1; cdr3_aa: CSAFDHSNEQFF
cdr3_length: 10; v_call: TRBV14; cdr3_aa: CASTRDEQFF
cdr3_length: 15; v_call: TRBV2; cdr3_aa: CASSPQDFGSQPQHF
cdr3_length: 13; v_call: TRBV6-1; cdr3_aa: CASRGIRTDTQYF
cdr3_length: 13; v_call: TRBV7-8; cdr3_aa: CASSLTTSYEQYF
cdr3_length: 18; v_call: TRBV4-3; cdr3_aa: CASSQDWVDRGLFNEQFF
cdr3_length: 13; v_call: TRBV11-2; cdr3_aa: CASSRNRGSEAFF
cdr3_length: 14; v_call: TRBV20-1; cdr3_aa: CSALRGAGVSEQYF
cdr3_length: 13; v_call: TRBV3-1; cdr3_aa: CASTFRQSETQYF
cdr3_length: 13; v_call: TRBV5-5; cdr3_aa: CASSLVRTETQYF
cdr3_length: 14; v_call: TRBV12-3/TRBV12-4; cdr3_aa: CASRVAGATDTQYF
cdr3_length: 16; v_call: TRBV20-1; cdr3_aa: CSARVGLAGDTETQYF
cdr3_length: 15; v_call: TRBV20-1; cdr3_aa: CSARAGGSSYNEQFF
cdr3_length: 11; v_call: TRBV29-1; cdr3_aa: CSVKTGDGYTF
cdr3_length: 15; v_call: TRBV10-3; cdr3_aa: CAISEPKREGDEQYF
cdr3_length: 15; v_call: TRBV20-1; cdr3_aa: CSAREGQGALETQYF
cdr3_length: 14; v_call: TRBV7-6; cdr3_aa: CASSLYQGTDTQYF
cdr3_length: 15; v_call: TRBV9; cdr3_aa: CASSAGLAGVHEQFF
cdr3_length: 14; v_call: TRBV20-1; cdr3_aa: CSAREASRAGELFF
cdr3_length: 17; v_call: TRBV24-1; cdr3_aa: CATSDHPGQGRRDTQYF
cdr3_length: 12; v_call: TRBV7-2; cdr3_aa: CASSMPPGEQYF
cdr3_length: 14; v_call: TRBV20-1; cdr3_aa: CSARGGTSAETQYF
cdr3_length: 13; v_call: TRBV29-1; cdr3_aa: CSTRTGRSYEQYF
cdr3_length: 16; v_call: TRBV5-1; cdr3_aa: CASSLGVARAYNEQFF
cdr3_length: 13; v_call: TRBV29-1; cdr3_aa: CSVHEQGDYGYTF
cdr3_length: 13; v_call: TRBV4-2; cdr3_aa: CASRGDSSYEQYF
cdr3_length: 17; v_call: TRBV10-3; cdr3_aa: CAISESPPSGDIRTQYF
cdr3_length: 15; v_call: TRBV7-8; cdr3_aa: CASSFSRGRNSPLHF
cdr3_length: 15; v_call: TRBV9; cdr3_aa: CASSVDQGSGNTIYF
cdr3_length: 14; v_call: TRBV5-5; cdr3_aa: CASSFGGFQETQYF
cdr3_length: 15; v_call: TRBV9; cdr3_aa: CASSVGLAGFNEQFF
cdr3_length: 13; v_call: TRBV5-6; cdr3_aa: CASTLDSAGTQYF
cdr3_length: 14; v_call: TRBV20-1; cdr3_aa: CSAWMGGRNTEAFF
cdr3_length: 16; v_call: TRBV14; cdr3_aa: CASSQVGGSQRGEQFF
cdr3_length: 14; v_call: TRBV3-1; cdr3_aa: CASSQGLAGAEQFF
cdr3_length: 12; v_call: TRBV20-1; cdr3_aa: CSAPTYSDVQFF
cdr3_length: 13; v_call: TRBV7-8; cdr3_aa: CASSLATVNEQYF
cdr3_length: 18; v_call: TRBV4-2; cdr3_aa: CASSQVLAGGTGTDTQYF
cdr3_length: 15; v_call: TRBV20-1; cdr3_aa: CSARPSTVSSYEQYF